A single sample is the source of the 23 T cell receptor beta chains below, sequenced in a study of T-cell memory formation after mild COVID-19. TCRdb reprocessed the 5' RACE reads via MiXCR and lists one record per CDR3 protein. This sample has about 430,000 distinct CDR3 sequences, with more than 15% found just once. The sequencing input was PBMCs or a T cell subset sorted from them (not recorded which). The receptors stem from a man between 18 and 35 years old who had mild COVID-19 (a few samples of this study predate the infection). Cell type and time point are not known.

Ten or more counts support this clonotype. The chain employs TRBV7-2 and TRBJ2-4; TRBD2 might be the D (6 bases). Germline V gene data show CDR1 as SGHTA and CDR2 as FQGNSA. The CDR3 is 11 residues long. CDR3 loop: CAGGGVNIQYF. The CDR3 DNA sequence: TGTGCGGGAGGCGGGGTGAACATTCAGTACTTC.

This rearrangement joins TRBV4-3 to TRBJ1-6; D not resolved. The ends were cut back, 1 base at V and 4 bases at J, with 5 bases in the middle. The CDR3 covers 14 residues. Germline V gives CDR1 LGHNA, CDR2 YSLEER. The CDR3 here is CASSQGVYNSPLHF. CDR3 sequence (DNA): TGCGCCAGCAGCCAAGGGGTATATAATTCACCCCTCCACTTT.

This clonotype was detected only a few times. The rearrangement uses TRBV9 and TRBJ2-2; TRBD1 might be the D (5 bases). There are 17 residues in the CDR3. V was cut by 4 bases and J by 0 bases, with 16 bases left in between. Germline V gene lookup returns CDR1 SGDLS and CDR2 YYNGEE. CDR3 sequence reads: CASSSGSTEANTGELFF. The CDR3 coding sequence is TGTGCCAGCAGCTCAGGGTCGACAGAAGCGAACACCGGGGAGCTGTTTTTT.

The chain uses TRBV5-1 and TRBJ1-2, with 7 bases aligning to TRBD1. CDR1 is SGHRS, CDR2 YFSETQ, per germline. The V and J ends lost 2 bases and 8 bases, in that order; junction bases with no gene match: 3. This CDR3 has 12 residues. CDR3 loop: CASSFTGEGYTF. CDR3 nucleotides: TGCGCCAGCAGCTTTACAGGGGAAGGCTACACCTTC.

This clonotype was detected ten times or more. The chain recombines TRBV6-4 with TRBJ2-1; TRBD2 agrees at 8 bases. Germline CDR1 MRHNA, CDR2 SNTAGT. This CDR3 has 13 residues. V lost 5 bases and J lost 5; bases outside the gene matches: 2. The CDR3 reads CASSPTSDNEQFF. The DNA of the CDR3 is TGTGCCAGCAGTCCGACTAGCGACAATGAGCAGTTCTTC.

This clonotype was counted only a few times. The chain is built from TRBV18 and TRBJ2-4, with D maybe TRBD1 (5 bases). The germline V and J ends were trimmed by 2 bases and 4 bases, with 9 bases remaining between them. The CDR3 consists of 14 residues. Germline CDR1 KGHSH, CDR2 LQKENI. CDR3 loop: CASSPETVKNIQYF. The CDR3 region has the DNA TGTGCCAGCTCACCAGAGACAGTAAAAAACATTCAGTACTTC.

Only a few counts were recorded for this clonotype. The J gene is TRBJ2-5, the V gene TRBV20-1; TRBD2 matches 12 bases. Unmatched junction bases numbered 4, after V lost 5 bases and J lost 3 bases. The CDR3 covers 14 residues. CDR1 and CDR2 (germline): DFQATT, SNEGSKA (reference sequence). CDR3 loop: CSARSSGGEETQYF. CDR3 bases: TGCAGTGCTCGATCTAGCGGGGGGGAAGAGACCCAGTACTTC.

This clonotype was found a few times. This sequence joins TRBV7-2 and TRBJ1-1; D is possibly TRBD1 (6 bases). The CDR3 is 16 amino acids. The V gene lost 5 bases and the J gene lost 0 bases, with 16 bases spanning the gap. The V gene's germline CDR1 is SGHTA and CDR2 FQGNSA. CDR3 in amino acids: CASSPIQGGMNTEAFF. CDR3 bases: TGTGCCAGCAGCCCCATACAGGGTGGAATGAACACTGAAGCTTTCTTT.

This clonotype was recorded a few times. The V gene is TRBV7-2, the J gene TRBJ1-4, with 7 bases matching TRBD1. CDR3 size: 14 residues. The ends lost 5 bases at V and 7 bases at J; junction bases unmatched: 7. Germline-derived CDR1 and CDR2 are SGHTA and FQGNSA. The CDR3 sequence is CASSLTGLGEKLFF. The CDR3 bases are TGTGCCAGCAGCCTGACAGGGCTTGGTGAAAAACTGTTTTTT.

This CDR3 is CASSASSYNEQFF. Here the CDR3 DNA reads TGCGCCAGCAGCGCGAGCTCCTACAATGAGCAGTTCTTC. The chain joins TRBV5-1 to TRBJ2-1; D is unresolved. The CDR3 is made up of 13 amino acids. Looked up from germline, CDR1 is SGHRS and CDR2 is YFSETQ. Trimming pared 4 bases from V and 0 bases from J, leaving 5 bases between.

The chain recombines TRBV7-6 with TRBJ1-1, with 8 bases fitting TRBD1. After removal of 0 bases from V and 3 bases from J, the junction contained 6 bases not matched to a gene. Germline V CDR1 and CDR2: SGHVS, FNYEAQ. CDR3 length: 16 residues. The CDR3 spells CASSLASQGAYTEAFF. CDR3 bases: TGTGCCAGCAGCTTAGCCTCGCAGGGGGCGTACACTGAAGCTTTCTTT. Drawing the rest from reference TRBV7-6 and TRBJ1-1, the complete variable domain is GAGVSQSPRYKVTKRGQDVALRCDPISGHVSLYWYRQALGQGPEFLTYFNYEAQQDKSGLPNDRFSAERPEGSISTLTIQRTEQRDSAMYRCASSLASQGAYTEAFFGQGTRLTVV.

In this sample, this clonotype turned up a few times. The rearrangement uses TRBV2 and TRBJ2-1, with 8 bases aligning to TRBD1. The V and J ends lost 5 bases and 9 bases, in that order; junction bases with no gene match: 9. The germline CDR1 and CDR2 sequences are SNHLY and FYNNEI. CDR3 size: 14 residues. This CDR3 is CASSNGQGFVEQFF. The CDR3 DNA is TGTGCCAGCAGTAATGGACAGGGCTTCGTTGAGCAGTTCTTC.

The V call is TRBV6-2 or TRBV6-3, the J call TRBJ2-7; 7 bases are a match to TRBD2. V lost 4 bases to trimming and J lost 9 bases; unmatched junction nucleotides: 6. The CDR3 sequence is 12 residues long. CDR1 and CDR2 (germline): MNHEY, SVGEGT. The DNA of the CDR3 is TGTGCCAGCAGTTCTGGACTAGTCGGGCAGTACGTC. Translated: CASSSGLVGQYV.

In its sample, this clonotype was seen a few times. The rearrangement joins TRBV7-9 to TRBJ1-2; the D gene is possibly TRBD1 (5 bases). V shed 5 bases and J shed 5 bases, with 15 bases lying between them. In germline, CDR1 is SEHNR, CDR2 FQNEAQ (reference sequence). This CDR3 is built from 14 residues. The CDR3 spells CASSPPGTDYGYTF. Here the CDR3 DNA reads TGTGCCAGCAGCCCCCCCGGGACGGATTATGGCTACACCTTC.

This clonotype has a handful of counts. The V and J genes are TRBV28 and TRBJ1-5; 10 positions match TRBD1. There are 18 residues in the CDR3. The germline V gene encodes CDR1 MDHEN and CDR2 SYDVKM. V was pared by 2 bases and J by 0 bases, with 7 bases of the junction left unmatched. This CDR3 reads CASSLGGTGDLSNQPQHF. DNA for the CDR3: TGTGCCAGCAGTTTAGGCGGGACAGGGGATCTTAGCAATCAGCCCCAGCATTTT.

This clonotype was found a few times. V is TRBV6-2 or TRBV6-3 and J is TRBJ1-1; D ambiguous. Germline V lookup: CDR1 MNHEY, CDR2 SVGEGT. The CDR3 has 15 residues. V was pared by 2 bases and J by 0 bases, with 10 bases between. In DNA form, the CDR3 reads TGTGCCAGCAGTTACCTGGGTGTGATGAACACTGAAGCTTTCTTT. Translated: CASSYLGVMNTEAFF.

This clonotype was counted between two and nine times. J is TRBJ1-1 and V is TRBV24-1, with TRBD1 identical over 8 bases. CDR1 and CDR2 (germline): KGHDR, SFDVKD. Unmatched junction bases numbered 4, after V lost 6 bases and J lost 5 bases. This CDR3 region has 13 residues. CDR3 sequence reads: CATSQGAGTEAFF. The CDR3 DNA reads as TGTGCCACCAGTCAGGGGGCGGGGACTGAAGCTTTCTTT.

The chain carries TRBV4-3 and TRBJ2-1; D remains ambiguous. The germline V gene encodes CDR1 LGHNA and CDR2 YSLEER. This CDR3 spans 15 amino acids. Trimming removed 4 bases from V and 1 base from J, with 11 bases in between. The CDR3 here is CASSPKDQSYNEQFF. Here the CDR3 DNA reads TGCGCCAGCAGCCCAAAGGACCAGTCCTACAATGAGCAGTTCTTC.

The V and J genes are TRBV29-1 and TRBJ2-7; D remains unclear. Trimming pared 3 bases from V and 4 bases from J, leaving 10 bases between. The CDR3 totals 12 residues. Germline V gene data show CDR1 as SQVTM and CDR2 as ANQGSEA. The CDR3 DNA reads TGCAGCGTTGATCTCCGGTGGTACGAGCAGTACTTC. Protein sequence: CSVDLRWYEQYF.

This clonotype was detected only a few times. This chain joins TRBV7-2 and TRBJ2-7; TRBD2 aligns across 12 bases. The germline gives CDR1 SGHTA, CDR2 FQGNSA. Trimming removed 5 bases from V and 3 bases from J; junction bases left unmatched: 2. This CDR3 contains 14 residues. In DNA, the CDR3 is TGTGCCAGCAGCCCGACTAGCGGGGGCTACGAGCAGTACTTC. Protein product: CASSPTSGGYEQYF.

Only a few counts were recorded for this clonotype. The V gene is TRBV11-2, the J gene TRBJ1-3, with D unclear. CDR1 SGHAT and CDR2 FQNNGV come from the germline V gene. The CDR3 is 14 residues long. The V and J ends lost 5 bases and 2 bases respectively, with 10 bases between them. DNA of the CDR3: TGTGCCAGCAGCCCGAGGATTACTGGAAACACCATATATTTT. As protein: CASSPRITGNTIYF.

The V call is TRBV4-3, the J call TRBJ2-2; D may be TRBD2 (5 bases). The ends were cut back, 1 base at V and 4 bases at J, with 10 bases in the middle. The CDR3 has 15 amino acids. Per the germline V gene, CDR1 is LGHNA and CDR2 is YSLEER. The CDR3 DNA reads TGCGCCAGCAGCCAAGTGAGGGCTCTCACCGGGGAGCTGTTTTTT. It encodes CASSQVRALTGELFF.

V is TRBV2 and J is TRBJ2-3; D remains ambiguous. This CDR3 is 11 amino acids long. The ends were cut back, 9 bases at V and 0 bases at J, with 4 bases in the middle. CDR1 and CDR2 from the germline V gene are SNHLY and FYNNEI. The CDR3 DNA reads TGTGCCAGGGGTAGCACAGATACGCAGTATTTT. This gives the protein CARGSTDTQYF.